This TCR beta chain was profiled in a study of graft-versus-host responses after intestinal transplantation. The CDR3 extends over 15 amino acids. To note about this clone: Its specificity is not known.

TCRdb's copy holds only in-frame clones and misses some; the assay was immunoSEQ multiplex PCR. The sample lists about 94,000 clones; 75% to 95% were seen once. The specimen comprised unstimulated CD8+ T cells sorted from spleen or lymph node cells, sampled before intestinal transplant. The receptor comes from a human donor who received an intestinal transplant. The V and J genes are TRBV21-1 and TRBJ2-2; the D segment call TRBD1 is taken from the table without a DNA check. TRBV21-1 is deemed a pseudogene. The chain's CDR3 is CASSKETRVGGELFF. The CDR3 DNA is TGTGCCAGCAGCAAAGAGACCAGGGTTGGCGGGGAGCTGTTTTTT.